The next 12 T cell receptor beta chains were all read from a single sample in a study of T cell repertoires in cytomegalovirus infection. TCRdb re-analysed the reads in MiXCR, keeping a single row per CDR3 protein. The sample carries some 240,000 distinct CDR3 sequences, more than 15% recorded once. Sequenced material: CD8+ T cells from PBMCs. The origin of the receptors is a human donor in good health (CMV status not recorded). Some clones in this sample may be carry-over from other donors' samples.

The chain is built from TRBV12-3 or TRBV12-4 and TRBJ2-7; D ambiguous. The germline V and J ends were trimmed by 7 bases and 0 bases, with 7 bases remaining between them. This CDR3 has 12 residues. CDR3 nucleotides: TGTGCCAGCACCTCTAGCTCCTACGAGCAGTACTTC. This gives the protein CASTSSSYEQYF.

This clonotype has a count of ten or more. The V and J genes are TRBV7-6 and TRBJ2-7, with 8 nucleotides matching TRBD2. J was trimmed by 6 bases and V by 1 base; bases with no gene match: 5. The CDR3 sequence is 14 residues long. CDR1 is SGHVS and CDR2 is FNYEAQ in the germline V gene. The CDR3 loop reads CASSLGGGLSEQYF. CDR3 sequence (DNA): TGTGCCAGCAGCTTAGGCGGGGGGCTGAGCGAGCAGTACTTC.

The chain uses TRBV6-2 or TRBV6-3 and TRBJ1-2; the D gene is possibly TRBD1 (6 bases). There are 13 residues in the CDR3. V was cut by 8 bases and J by 6 bases, with 16 bases left in between. Looked up from germline, CDR1 is MNHEY and CDR2 is SVGEGT. CDR3 coding DNA: TGTGCCAGCTTAAACAGGGCGTTGGATGGCTACACCTTC. This gives the protein CASLNRALDGYTF.

The chain has TRBV20-1 and TRBJ1-4; 7 bases line up with TRBD1. V lost 5 bases, J lost 1 base, and 4 bases stayed unmatched. Germline V gene data show CDR1 as DFQATT and CDR2 as SNEGSKA (reference sequence). The length of the CDR3 is 14 residues. CDR3 residues: CSAEDRVTNEKLFF. As DNA, the CDR3 is TGCAGTGCTGAAGACAGGGTAACTAATGAAAAACTGTTTTTT.

This clonotype has more than one count but fewer than ten. The chain carries TRBV28 and TRBJ2-5, with a tentative D call TRBD1 (6 bases). Trimming removed 6 bases from V and 2 bases from J, with 13 bases in between. Germline CDR1 and CDR2: MDHEN and SYDVKM. The CDR3 loop spans 14 amino acids. The CDR3 DNA reads TGTGCCAGCAGCCACAGGGACCTTCAAGAGACCCAGTACTTC. Encoded protein: CASSHRDLQETQYF.

With respect to this clonotype: A single base separates this from a much larger clone, so it may be a read error. The chain links TRBV6-2 or TRBV6-3 to TRBJ2-5, with D maybe TRBD1 (6 bases). Germline V CDR1 and CDR2: MNHEY, SVGEGT. CDR3 size: 19 residues. CDR3 loop: CDSSATTATMDSRKATQYF. The CDR3 DNA is TGTGACAGCAGTGCCACCACCGCCACAATGGACAGTAGGAAAGCGACCCAGTACTTC.

This clonotype occurred a few times. The chain is built from TRBV2 and TRBJ1-1, with 7 positions matching TRBD1. The V gene's germline CDR1 is SNHLY and CDR2 FYNNEI. After removal of 6 bases from V and 7 bases from J, the junction contained 2 bases not matched to a gene. The CDR3 length is 11 residues. CDR3 in amino acids: CASRGDSEAFF. Here the CDR3 DNA reads TGTGCCAGCAGGGGGGACAGTGAAGCTTTCTTT.

This clonotype was seen more than once but under ten times. J is TRBJ2-5 and V is TRBV9, with TRBD2 identical over 10 bases. CDR1 and CDR2 (germline): SGDLS, YYNGEE. The CDR3 runs to 15 residues. Trimming at V came to 0 bases and at J to 4 bases, leaving 3 bases not matched to a gene. The CDR3 loop is CASSVGTSGGETQYF. Written as DNA, the CDR3 is TGTGCCAGCAGCGTAGGGACTAGCGGTGGAGAGACCCAGTACTTC.

This rearrangement joins TRBV4-3 to TRBJ1-3; D ambiguous. The CDR3 length is 17 residues. Trimming removed 1 base at V and 3 bases at J, with 16 bases between. CDR1 and CDR2 from the germline V gene are LGHNA and YSLEER. DNA for the CDR3: TGCGCCAGCAGCCAAGCATCGACACCCACCATTGGAAACACCATATATTTT. This translates into CASSQASTPTIGNTIYF.

The table lists this clonotype with many counts. V is TRBV7-9 and J is TRBJ2-3; a weak D match, TRBD2 (6 bases). CDR3 length: 15 residues. V was trimmed by 5 bases and J by 2 bases, leaving 14 bases between them. Germline V gene sequence: CDR1 SEHNR, CDR2 FQNEAQ (reference sequence). This chain's CDR3 is CASSQDSGHTDTQYF. The DNA for the CDR3 is TGTGCCAGCAGCCAAGATAGCGGCCACACAGATACGCAGTATTTT. Based on the CDR3 plus reference TRBV7-9 and TRBJ2-3, the full variable domain is DTGVSQNPRHKITKRGQNVTFRCDPISEHNRLYWYRQTLGQGPEFLTYFQNEAQLEKSRLLSDRFSAERPKGSFSTLEIQRTEQGDSAMYLCASSQDSGHTDTQYFGPGTRLTVL.

There are many counts of this clonotype. The chain is built from TRBV7-6 and TRBJ2-1; D uncertain. Germline CDR1 is SGHVS and CDR2 is FNYEAQ. The CDR3 has 15 amino acids. Trimming cost V 0 bases and J 0 bases, with 6 bases left between them. The CDR3 DNA reads as TGTGCCAGCAGCTTAGCCCTAGGCTCCTACAATGAGCAGTTCTTC. It specifies CASSLALGSYNEQFF.

This chain uses TRBV6-1 with TRBJ2-7, with 7 bases lining up with TRBD2. Germline lookup yields CDR1 MNHNS and CDR2 SASEGT. V lost 7 bases, J lost 1 base, and 19 bases stayed unmatched. This CDR3 region has 18 residues. CDR3 sequence reads: CASILAGAAGLTSYEQYF. Here the CDR3 DNA reads TGTGCCAGCATCCTAGCTGGGGCAGCGGGACTAACTTCCTACGAGCAGTACTTC.